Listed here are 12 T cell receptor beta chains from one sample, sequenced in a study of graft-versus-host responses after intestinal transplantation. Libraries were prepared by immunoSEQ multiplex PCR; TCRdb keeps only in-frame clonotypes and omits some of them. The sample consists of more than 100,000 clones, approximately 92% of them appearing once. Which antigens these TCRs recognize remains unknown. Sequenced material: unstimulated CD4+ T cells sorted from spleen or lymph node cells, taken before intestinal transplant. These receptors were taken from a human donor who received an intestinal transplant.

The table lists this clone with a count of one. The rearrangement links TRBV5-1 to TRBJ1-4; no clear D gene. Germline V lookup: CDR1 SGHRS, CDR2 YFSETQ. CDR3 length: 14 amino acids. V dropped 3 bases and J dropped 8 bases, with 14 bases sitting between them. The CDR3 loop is CASSSGLGGEKLFF. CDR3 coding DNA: TGCGCCAGCAGCTCCGGACTTGGAGGCGAAAAACTGTTTTTT.

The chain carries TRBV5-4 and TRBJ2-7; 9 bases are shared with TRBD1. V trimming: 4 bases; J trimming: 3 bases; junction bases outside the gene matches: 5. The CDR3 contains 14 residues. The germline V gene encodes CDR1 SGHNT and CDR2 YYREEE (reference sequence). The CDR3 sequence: CASSRRDRDYEQYF. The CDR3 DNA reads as TGTGCCAGCAGCCGCCGGGACAGGGACTACGAGCAGTACTTC.

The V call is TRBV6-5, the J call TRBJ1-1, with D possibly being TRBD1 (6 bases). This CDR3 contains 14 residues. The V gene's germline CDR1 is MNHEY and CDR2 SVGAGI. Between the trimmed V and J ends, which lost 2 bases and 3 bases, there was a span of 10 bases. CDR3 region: CASSYVYRDTEAFF. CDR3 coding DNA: TGTGCCAGCAGTTACGTTTACAGGGACACTGAAGCTTTCTTT.

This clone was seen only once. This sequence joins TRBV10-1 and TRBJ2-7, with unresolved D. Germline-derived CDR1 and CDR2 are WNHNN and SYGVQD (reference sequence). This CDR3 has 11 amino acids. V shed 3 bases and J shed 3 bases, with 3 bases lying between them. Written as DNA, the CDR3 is TGCGCCAGCAGTGACAGCTACGAGCAGTACTTC. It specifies CASSDSYEQYF.

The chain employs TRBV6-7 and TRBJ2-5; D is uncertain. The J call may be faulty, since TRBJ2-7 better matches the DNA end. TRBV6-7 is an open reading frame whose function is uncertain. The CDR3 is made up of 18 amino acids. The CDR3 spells CASSLHPPSGRVFYEQYF. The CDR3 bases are TGTGCCAGCAGTCTCCATCCACCATCAGGTCGGGTTTTCTACGAGCAGTACTTC.

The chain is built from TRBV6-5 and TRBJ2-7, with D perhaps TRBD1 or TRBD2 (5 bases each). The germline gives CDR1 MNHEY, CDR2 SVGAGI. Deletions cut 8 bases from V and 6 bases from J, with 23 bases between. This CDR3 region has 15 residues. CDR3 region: CASRGLGPIVGEQYF. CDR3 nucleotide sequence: TGTGCCAGCCGGGGCTTGGGGCCTATAGTCGGCGAGCAGTACTTC.

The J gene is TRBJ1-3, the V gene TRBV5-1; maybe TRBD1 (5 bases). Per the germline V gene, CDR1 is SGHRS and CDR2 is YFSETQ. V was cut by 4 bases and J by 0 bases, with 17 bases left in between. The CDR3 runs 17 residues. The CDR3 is CASSRVGDLSSGNTIYF. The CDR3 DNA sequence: TGCGCCAGCAGCCGGGTTGGGGACCTGAGCTCTGGAAACACCATATATTTT. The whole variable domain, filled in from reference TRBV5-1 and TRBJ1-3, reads KAGVTQTPRYLIKTRGQQVTLSCSPISGHRSVSWYQQTPGQGLQFLFEYFSETQRNKGNFPGRFSGRQFSNSRSEMNVSTLELGDSALYLCASSRVGDLSSGNTIYFGEGSWLTVV.

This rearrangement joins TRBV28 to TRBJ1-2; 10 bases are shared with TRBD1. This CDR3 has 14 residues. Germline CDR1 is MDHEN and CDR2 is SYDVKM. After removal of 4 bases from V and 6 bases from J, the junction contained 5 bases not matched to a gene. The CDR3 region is CASSSSGQGDGYTF. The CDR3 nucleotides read TGTGCCAGCAGTTCCTCCGGACAGGGGGATGGCTACACCTTC.

CDR3 sequence reads: CASSPTGTSGRAARNEQFF. In DNA, the CDR3 is TGTGCCAGCAGCCCGACCGGGACTAGCGGGAGGGCCGCCAGGAATGAGCAGTTCTTC. This chain joins TRBV9 and TRBJ2-1; 16 nucleotides line up with TRBD2. CDR1 SGDLS and CDR2 YYNGEE come from the germline V gene. V lost 4 bases and J lost 7; bases outside the gene matches: 14. The CDR3 length is 19 residues. The whole variable domain, remainder taken from reference TRBV9 and TRBJ2-1, is DSGVTQTPKHLITATGQRVTLRCSPRSGDLSVYWYQQSLDQGLQFLIQYYNGEERAKGNILERFSAQQFPDLHSELNLSSLELGDSALYFCASSPTGTSGRAARNEQFFGPGTRLTVL.

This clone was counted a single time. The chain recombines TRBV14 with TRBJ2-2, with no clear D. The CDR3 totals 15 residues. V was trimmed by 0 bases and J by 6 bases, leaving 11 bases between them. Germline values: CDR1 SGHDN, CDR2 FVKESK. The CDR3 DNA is TGTGCCAGCAGCCAAGATCTCCGAGTTTCCGGGGAGCTGTTTTTT. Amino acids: CASSQDLRVSGELFF.

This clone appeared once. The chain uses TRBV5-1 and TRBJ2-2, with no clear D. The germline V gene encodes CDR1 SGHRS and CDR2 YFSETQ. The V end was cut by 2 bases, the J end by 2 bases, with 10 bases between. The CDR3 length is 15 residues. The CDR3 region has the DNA TGCGCCAGCAGCTTAGTCGGATTCAACACCGGGGAGCTGTTTTTT. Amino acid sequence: CASSLVGFNTGELFF.

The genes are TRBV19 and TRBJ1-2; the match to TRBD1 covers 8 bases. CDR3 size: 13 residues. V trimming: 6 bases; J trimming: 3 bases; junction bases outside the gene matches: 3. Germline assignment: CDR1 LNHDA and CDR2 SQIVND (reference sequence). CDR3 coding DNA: TGTGCCAGTAGGAAGACAGGGGACTATGGCTACACCTTC. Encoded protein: CASRKTGDYGYTF.